These T cell receptor beta chains were read from a single sample in a study of blood T cell repertoires in COVID-19. Only in-frame clones appear in the TCRdb table, and some are missing; sequencing was by immunoSEQ multiplex PCR. The table includes about 220,000 clones, 80% to 85% detected once. The sample consisted of peripheral blood. The source is a woman of 80 years or more with COVID-19, enrolled during active disease. The CDR3 runs from the conserved cysteine through the conserved F or W. The D gene is left open where the match is weak. Only some rows state a clone size, as once, few, many or a class for expanded clones.

abundance	d_gene	len	v_gene	j_gene	CDR3aa
.	.	14	TRBV30	TRBJ1-2	CAWSSGLDNYGYTF
.	.	17	TRBV3-1/TRBV3-2	TRBJ2-3	CASSPPGRGWGTDTQYF
.	.	14	TRBV4-2	TRBJ1-1	CASTPEGLNTEAFF
.	TRBD2	17	TRBV7-3	TRBJ2-1	CASSLTGRASGRNEQFF
.	.	14	TRBV25-1	TRBJ1-1	CASSEPSRATEAFF
.	TRBD1	15	TRBV19	TRBJ2-1	CASSIDFRGPSEQFF
.	.	14	TRBV5-1	TRBJ2-5	CASSGGQIQETQYF
.	.	14	TRBV10-3	TRBJ1-2	CAISPTGTNYGYTF
.	TRBD2	19	TRBV6-2/TRBV6-3	TRBJ2-3	CASSYSRVQREGGTDTQYF
.	.	14	TRBV7-7	TRBJ2-3	CASSYSGLADTQYF
.	TRBD2	19	TRBV7-2	TRBJ2-6	CASSLEGSGRVRGANVLTF
.	.	16	TRBV5-4	TRBJ1-1	CASSPETGRANTEAFF
.	TRBD1	14	TRBV2	TRBJ1-2	CASAGTEINYGYTF
once	TRBD1	13	TRBV2	TRBJ1-5	CASGGQGNQPQHF
.	.	16	TRBV7-6	TRBJ2-2	CASSLVTAGNTGELFF
.	.	13	TRBV12-5	TRBJ1-6	CASASAGDSPLHF
.	TRBD1	15	TRBV6-5	TRBJ1-1	CASKDTGTGRPEAFF
.	TRBD1	15	TRBV24-1	TRBJ2-5	CATSDTRDRRETQYF
few	.	17	TRBV27	TRBJ1-6	CASSLYGGRGLTEALHF
few	.	14	TRBV5-1	TRBJ2-2	CASSLGAGTGELFF
.	.	14	TRBV7-2	TRBJ1-2	CASSLPSPNYGYTF
.	.	14	TRBV18	TRBJ1-5	CASSPGVRGQPQHF
.	TRBD1	15	TRBV11-3	TRBJ2-7	CASSLGGQGGHEQYF
.	.	15	TRBV6-5	TRBJ1-1	CASFTGILSNTEAFF